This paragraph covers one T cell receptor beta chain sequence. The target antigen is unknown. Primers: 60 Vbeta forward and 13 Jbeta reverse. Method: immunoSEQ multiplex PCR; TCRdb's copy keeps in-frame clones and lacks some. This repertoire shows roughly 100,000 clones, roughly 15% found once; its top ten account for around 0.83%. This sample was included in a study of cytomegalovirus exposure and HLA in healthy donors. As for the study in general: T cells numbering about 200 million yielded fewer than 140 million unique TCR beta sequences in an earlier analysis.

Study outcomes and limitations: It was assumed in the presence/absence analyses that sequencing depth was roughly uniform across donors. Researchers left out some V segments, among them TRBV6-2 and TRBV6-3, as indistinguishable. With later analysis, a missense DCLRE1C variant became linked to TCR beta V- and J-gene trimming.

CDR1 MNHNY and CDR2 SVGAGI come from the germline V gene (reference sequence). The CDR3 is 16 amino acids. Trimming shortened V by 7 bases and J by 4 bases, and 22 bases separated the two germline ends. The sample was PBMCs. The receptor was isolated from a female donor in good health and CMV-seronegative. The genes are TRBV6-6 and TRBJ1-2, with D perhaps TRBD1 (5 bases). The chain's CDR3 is CASTLGNPTASYGYTF. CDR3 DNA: TGTGCCAGCACCTTAGGGAATCCGACAGCTAGCTATGGCTACACCTTC.